Below are 28 T cell receptor beta chains sequenced from a single sample in a study of CD8+CD57+ T cells in acquired aplastic anemia. Researchers used genomic DNA as the template to profile TCR beta VDJ and CDR3. MiXCR was run by TCRdb on the reads, yielding one entry per CDR3 protein. The profile covers approximately 170,000 distinct CDR3 sequences, with 55% to 70% appearing a single time and under 60% taken by the ten largest. Material: sorted CD4+, CD8+, or CD8+CD57+ T cells (not recorded which) from PBMCs. The receptors were sampled from a human donor in good health.

The chain has TRBV12-3 or TRBV12-4 and TRBJ1-1; D not resolved. The CDR3 is 11 amino acids. V lost 7 bases to trimming and J lost 1 base, with 4 bases between them. The CDR3 DNA reads as TGTGCCAGCAAACGGAACACTGAAGCTTTCTTT. Its protein is CASKRNTEAFF.

The CDR3 here is CASSDRGANYGYTF. CDR3 DNA: TGTGCCAGCAGTGATAGGGGAGCAAACTATGGCTACACCTTC. This sequence joins TRBV25-1 and TRBJ1-2, with D possibly matching TRBD1 (5 bases). The V gene lost 3 bases and the J gene lost 2 bases, with 10 bases spanning the gap. This CDR3 has 14 amino acids. Germline CDR1 reads MGHDK; CDR2 reads SYGVNS.

The chain carries TRBV10-3 and TRBJ2-1; 7 nucleotides line up with TRBD2. CDR1 is ENHRY and CDR2 is SYGVKD in the germline V gene. The J segment lost 0 bases and the V segment lost 10 bases, leaving 9 bases of the junction unmatched. The CDR3 loop spans 15 amino acids. CDR3 nucleotides: TGTGCCAGCAGCCTAGCGGACCGCTCCTACAATGAGCAGTTCTTC. This encodes CASSLADRSYNEQFF.

The genes are TRBV24-1 and TRBJ2-1; 8 bases are shared with TRBD1. The CDR3 runs 14 residues. V trimming: 6 bases; J trimming: 7 bases; junction bases outside the gene matches: 7. Germline values: CDR1 KGHDR, CDR2 SFDVKD. This CDR3 reads CATSSGQGQNEQFF. The CDR3 DNA is TGTGCCACCAGTTCTGGACAGGGCCAAAATGAGCAGTTCTTC.

This chain connects TRBV15 to TRBJ2-3, with 10 bases fitting TRBD1. The germline CDR1 and CDR2 sequences are LNHNV and YYDKDF (reference sequence). The CDR3 runs 19 residues. Trimming removed 3 bases from V and 1 base from J; junction bases left unmatched: 13. The CDR3 DNA sequence: TGTGCCACCAGCAGCTTGGGGGGGACAGGGGTTTTTGGCACAGATACGCAGTATTTT. The encoded protein is CATSSLGGTGVFGTDTQYF.

Of note for this clonotype: Relative to the germline gene, one junction end is altered; a read error may explain this. This sequence joins TRBV7-6 and TRBJ1-2; D uncertain. The CDR3 length is 13 residues. Germline V CDR1 and CDR2: SGHVS, FNYEAQ. The CDR3 loop is CASSSTAGYGCTF. As DNA, the CDR3 is TGTGCCAGCAGCAGCACGGCTGGCTATGGCTGCACCTTC.

The V call is TRBV7-8, the J call TRBJ2-1, with a possible D match to TRBD1 (6 bases). CDR1 SGHVS and CDR2 FQNEAQ come from the germline V gene. The CDR3 is 13 residues long. Trimming took off 3 bases at V and 8 bases at J, with 11 bases between the two ends. This chain's CDR3 is CASSLNRDDEQFF. CDR3 DNA: TGTGCCAGCAGCTTGAACAGGGATGATGAGCAGTTCTTC.

This chain links TRBV20-1 with TRBJ2-1; tentatively, D is TRBD2 (5 bases). Trimming took off 3 bases at V and 7 bases at J, with 16 bases between the two ends. The CDR3 length is 14 residues. CDR1 DFQATT and CDR2 SNEGSKA come from the germline V gene (reference sequence). CDR3 residues: CSASWTLQVNEQFF. The CDR3 nucleotides read TGCAGTGCTAGTTGGACTCTACAAGTAAATGAGCAGTTCTTC.

CDR3 sequence reads: CASSLEGIHGYTF. For the CDR3, the DNA is TGTGCCAGCAGCTTAGAAGGGATCCATGGCTACACCTTC. The chain employs TRBV7-9 and TRBJ1-2; D gene unclear. V lost 1 base to trimming and J lost 6 bases, with 9 bases between them. Germline V CDR1 and CDR2: SEHNR, FQNEAQ (reference sequence). The CDR3 is 13 residues long.

This chain uses TRBV20-1 with TRBJ1-5; D is possibly TRBD1 (5 bases). CDR3 size: 13 residues. Germline V gives CDR1 DFQATT, CDR2 SNEGSKA (reference sequence). V was clipped by 3 bases and J by 2 bases, with 8 bases between them. The CDR3 is CSARQGGNQPQHF. The CDR3 DNA reads TGCAGTGCTAGGCAGGGCGGCAATCAGCCCCAGCATTTT.

The V gene is TRBV7-8, the J gene TRBJ1-5; D gene uncertain. Trimming removed 6 bases from V and 1 base from J, with 10 bases in between. This CDR3 is 14 amino acids long. The germline V gene encodes CDR1 SGHVS and CDR2 FQNEAQ. This chain's CDR3 is CASSPAESNQPQHF. The CDR3 DNA reads TGTGCCAGCAGTCCGGCGGAAAGCAATCAGCCCCAGCATTTT.

At least ten counts were recorded for this clonotype. The V gene is TRBV7-8, the J gene TRBJ2-2, with TRBD2 identical over 11 bases. V dropped 6 bases and J dropped 3; count of bases not matched to a gene: 6. The germline V gene encodes CDR1 SGHVS and CDR2 FQNEAQ. The CDR3 is made up of 16 amino acids. The CDR3 loop is CASSRTSGGYTGELFF. The CDR3 nucleotides are TGTGCCAGCAGTAGAACTAGCGGGGGATACACCGGGGAGCTGTTTTTT.

This clonotype has just one count. The V and J genes are TRBV15 and TRBJ2-1, with 7 bases identical to TRBD2. V was clipped by 3 bases and J by 6 bases; unmatched bases: 8. This CDR3 is 15 amino acids long. Germline V lookup: CDR1 LNHNV, CDR2 YYDKDF (reference sequence). Here the CDR3 DNA reads TGTGCCACCAGCAGCTTCGGGACGGGAGGCAATGAGCAGTTCTTC. Translation gives CATSSFGTGGNEQFF.

This clonotype was detected ten times or more. This sequence joins TRBV9 and TRBJ1-5, with D tentatively TRBD1 (5 bases). Trimming pared 3 bases from V and 2 bases from J, leaving 9 bases between. The V gene's germline CDR1 is SGDLS and CDR2 YYNGEE. The CDR3 length is 14 residues. DNA for the CDR3: TGTGCCAGCAGCGGGGACGGCCGCAATCAGCCCCAGCATTTT. Its translation is CASSGDGRNQPQHF. The full variable domain, its missing parts supplied by reference TRBV9 and TRBJ1-5, is DSGVTQTPKHLITATGQRVTLRCSPRSGDLSVYWYQQSLDQGLQFLIQYYNGEERAKGNILERFSAQQFPDLHSELNLSSLELGDSALYFCASSGDGRNQPQHFGDGTRLSIL.

The genes are TRBV7-2 and TRBJ2-5; a weak D match, TRBD1 (6 bases). CDR3 length equals 16 residues. The V gene lost 1 base and the J gene lost 1 base, with 13 bases spanning the gap. Germline CDR1 SGHTA, CDR2 FQGNSA. CDR3 region: CASSLEIQGFQETQYF. Written as DNA, the CDR3 is TGTGCCAGCAGCTTAGAAATACAGGGTTTCCAAGAGACCCAGTACTTC.

This clonotype was seen many times. This rearrangement joins TRBV20-1 to TRBJ2-1; D gene uncertain. Trimming shortened V by 1 base and J by 6 bases, and 10 bases separated the two germline ends. The CDR3 totals 13 residues. Germline CDR1 is DFQATT and CDR2 is SNEGSKA (reference sequence). The CDR3 bases are TGCAGTGCTAGAGGGACGAATTCCAATGAGCAGTTCTTC. The encoded protein is CSARGTNSNEQFF.

At least ten counts were recorded for this clonotype. The chain is built from TRBV4-1 and TRBJ1-4; TRBD1 matches 10 bases. Unmatched junction bases numbered 3, after V lost 5 bases and J lost 6 bases. Looked up from germline, CDR1 is MGHRA and CDR2 is YSYEKL. CDR3 length: 14 amino acids. CDR3 in DNA: TGCGCCAGCAGCACGGGACAGGGGTATGAAAAACTGTTTTTT. Protein sequence: CASSTGQGYEKLFF.

This clonotype showed up just once. This chain uses TRBV15 with TRBJ2-1, with 9 bases that match TRBD1. The junction had 8 bases not matched to a gene; V was cut back by 2 bases and J by 3 bases. This CDR3 comprises 17 residues. Germline CDR1 LNHNV, CDR2 YYDKDF (reference sequence). The CDR3 protein is CATSRPDRGISYNEQFF. The CDR3 coding sequence is TGTGCCACCAGCAGACCCGACAGGGGGATCAGCTACAATGAGCAGTTCTTC.

The chain carries TRBV20-1 and TRBJ1-2; D is possibly TRBD1 (5 bases). This CDR3 region has 12 residues. Deletions cut 5 bases from V and 5 bases from J, with 12 bases between. Germline V gives CDR1 DFQATT, CDR2 SNEGSKA (reference sequence). The CDR3 reads CSAREGHYGYTF. The CDR3 bases are TGCAGTGCTCGCGAAGGACATTATGGCTACACCTTC.

The V call is TRBV2, the J call TRBJ2-7; D gene ambiguous. This CDR3 is built from 14 residues. The V end lost 1 base, the J end lost 1 base, and 8 bases lay between the germline ends. In germline, CDR1 is SNHLY, CDR2 FYNNEI. The CDR3 DNA follows: TGTGCCAGCAGTGAAGGACCGGGTTCCTACGAGCAGTACTTC. Translated: CASSEGPGSYEQYF.

The chain links TRBV20-1 to TRBJ2-7; 7 nucleotides line up with TRBD2. This CDR3 is built from 14 residues. The germline V gene encodes CDR1 DFQATT and CDR2 SNEGSKA (reference sequence). The junction had 11 bases not matched to a gene; V was cut back by 6 bases and J by 3 bases. The CDR3 protein is CSAHPAGTIYEQYF. CDR3 sequence (DNA): TGCAGTGCCCACCCGGCCGGGACTATCTACGAGCAGTACTTC.

J is TRBJ2-7 and V is TRBV7-2, with 8 bases fitting TRBD2. CDR1 and CDR2 from the germline V gene are SGHTA and FQGNSA. This CDR3 spans 16 amino acids. V was clipped by 1 base and J by 3 bases; unmatched bases: 8. As DNA, the CDR3 is TGTGCCAGCAGCTTAGTGGGGATAGCGGGAAACTACGAGCAGTACTTC. Amino acid sequence: CASSLVGIAGNYEQYF.

This clonotype was counted a single time. The junction differs from germline at one of its ends, possibly a read error. The chain employs TRBV7-2 and TRBJ2-3; D is ambiguous. Germline V gene sequence: CDR1 SGHTA, CDR2 FQGNSA. The CDR3 covers 12 residues. CDR3 region: CASSPSTDAQYF. The CDR3 DNA reads TGTGCCAGCAGCCCCAGCACAGATGCGCAGTATTTT.

The chain carries TRBV28 and TRBJ2-7; no clear D. Germline V CDR1 and CDR2: MDHEN, SYDVKM. The CDR3 is made up of 14 amino acids. V gave up 7 bases and J gave up 2 bases, with 15 bases separating them. The CDR3 bases are TGTGCCAGCACCGAGTTAGGTGGAGCCTACGAGCAGTACTTC. It encodes CASTELGGAYEQYF. The variable domain in full, completed from reference TRBV28 and TRBJ2-7, reads DVKVTQSSRYLVKRTGEKVFLECVQDMDHENMFWYRQDPGLGLRLIYFSYDVKMKEKGDIPEGYSVSREKKERFSLILESASTNQTSMYLCASTELGGAYEQYFGPGTRLTVT.

This rearrangement joins TRBV19 to TRBJ1-2, with D unclear. Germline CDR1 and CDR2: LNHDA and SQIVND (reference sequence). The CDR3 is 13 residues long. Trimming pared 7 bases from V and 5 bases from J, leaving 14 bases between. CDR3 nucleotides: TGTGCCAGTACGAGGGCCTACAGTTATGGCTACACCTTC. Protein: CASTRAYSYGYTF. Full variable domain (outside the CDR3, taken from reference TRBV19 and TRBJ1-2): DGGITQSPKYLFRKEGQNVTLSCEQNLNHDAMYWYRQDPGQGLRLIYYSQIVNDFQKGDIAEGYSVSREKKESFPLTVTSAQKNPTAFYLCASTRAYSYGYTFGSGTRLTVV.

The chain couples TRBV10-1 to TRBJ2-7; the match to TRBD1 covers 8 bases. The CDR3 totals 15 residues. Trimming at V came to 2 bases and at J to 3 bases, leaving 6 bases not matched to a gene. Per germline, CDR1 WNHNN and CDR2 SYGVQD (reference sequence). CDR3: CASSEAGTGLYEQYF. CDR3 DNA sequence: TGCGCCAGCAGTGAGGCCGGGACAGGTCTCTACGAGCAGTACTTC.

This clonotype was counted at least ten times. The rearrangement joins TRBV15 to TRBJ2-5, with D unclear. Germline values: CDR1 LNHNV, CDR2 YYDKDF (reference sequence). The CDR3 has 13 amino acids. The germline V and J ends were trimmed by 1 base and 2 bases, with 5 bases remaining between them. CDR3 sequence (DNA): TGTGCCACCAGCAGAGTGGAACAAGAGACCCAGTACTTC. It translates to CATSRVEQETQYF.

The DNA of the CDR3 is TGTGCCAGCACCCGAGCGGGAGACACGTACGAGCAGTACTTC. Translated: CASTRAGDTYEQYF. The chain recombines TRBV7-8 with TRBJ2-7, with 8 bases identical to TRBD2. Looked up from germline, CDR1 is SGHVS and CDR2 is FQNEAQ. The CDR3 contains 14 residues. After removal of 7 bases from V and 4 bases from J, the junction contained 9 bases not matched to a gene.